What follows are 19 T cell receptor beta chains derived from one specimen sequenced in a study of OX40 agonist ivuxolimab in advanced cancers. Produced via immunoSEQ multiplex PCR; TCRdb's table is partial and in-frame only. The sample has tens of thousands of clones, around 85% seen once; the top ten hold about 15%. The sample in question was CD4+ or CD8+ T cells sorted from blood, obtained in a trial of the OX40 agonist ivuxolimab. These receptors all stem from an adult with an advanced solid tumor such as melanoma, head and neck, liver or kidney cancer.

V and J are TRBV14 and TRBJ2-1, with 13 nucleotides matching TRBD2. Germline CDR1 SGHDN, CDR2 FVKESK. CDR3 length: 19 residues. The V segment lost 3 bases and the J segment 3 bases; nucleotides outside the gene matches: 11. The CDR3 DNA reads as TGTGCCAGCAGCCATTCAGGGACTAGCGGGATCCTAATCTACAATGAGCAGTTCTTC. Its translation: CASSHSGTSGILIYNEQFF.

The CDR3 DNA is TGTGCCAGCAGCGCTTTGGTAACAGATACGCAGTATTTT. Encoded protein: CASSALVTDTQYF. The chain joins TRBV6-4 to TRBJ2-3, with D unclear. The CDR3 has 13 amino acids. The V gene lost 6 bases and the J gene lost 3 bases, with 10 bases spanning the gap. CDR1 and CDR2 (germline): MRHNA, SNTAGT.

The chain uses TRBV13 and TRBJ2-7, with D uncertain. Per the germline V gene, CDR1 is PRHDT and CDR2 is FYEKMQ (reference sequence). This CDR3 has 14 amino acids. V was trimmed by 1 base and J by 5 bases, leaving 12 bases between them. CDR3 DNA sequence: TGTGCCAGCAGCTTAGCCAGCGCCGTGGACGAGCAGTACTTC. Protein product: CASSLASAVDEQYF.

This clone was seen a handful of times. The rearrangement uses TRBV7-6 and TRBJ2-1; D perhaps matches TRBD2 (5 bases). The V and J ends lost 4 bases and 7 bases respectively, with 14 bases between them. CDR1 is SGHVS and CDR2 is FNYEAQ in the germline V gene. The CDR3 loop spans 14 amino acids. This CDR3 reads CASSSLPGENEQFF. Here the CDR3 DNA reads TGTGCCAGCAGCTCCCTACCCGGGGAGAATGAGCAGTTCTTC. Full variable domain (rest looked up from reference TRBV7-6 and TRBJ2-1): GAGVSQSPRYKVTKRGQDVALRCDPISGHVSLYWYRQALGQGPEFLTYFNYEAQQDKSGLPNDRFSAERPEGSISTLTIQRTEQRDSAMYRCASSSLPGENEQFFGPGTRLTVL.

The chain joins TRBV9 to TRBJ1-6; 7 bases align to TRBD1. The CDR3 is 15 residues long. Trimming removed 3 bases from V and 7 bases from J; junction bases left unmatched: 7. Germline CDR1 reads SGDLS; CDR2 reads YYNGEE. This CDR3 is CASSEQGSLNSPLHF. In nucleotides, the CDR3 is TGTGCCAGCAGCGAACAGGGGTCCTTAAATTCACCCCTCCACTTT. Full variable domain (rest looked up from reference TRBV9 and TRBJ1-6): DSGVTQTPKHLITATGQRVTLRCSPRSGDLSVYWYQQSLDQGLQFLIQYYNGEERAKGNILERFSAQQFPDLHSELNLSSLELGDSALYFCASSEQGSLNSPLHFGNGTRLTVT.

V usage is TRBV29-1 and J usage is TRBJ2-5, with 12 bases fitting TRBD2. The length of the CDR3 is 14 residues. The germline gives CDR1 SQVTM, CDR2 ANQGSEA. Germline trimming cut 4 bases from V and 4 bases from J; bases unmatched to any gene: 4. The CDR3 protein is CSVVASGGVETQYF. The CDR3 DNA reads as TGCAGCGTTGTTGCTAGCGGGGGGGTAGAGACCCAGTACTTC.

This clone showed up just a few times. A junction boundary mismatches the germline segment, possibly from a read error. The V gene is TRBV2, the J gene TRBJ1-1; TRBD1 might be the D (5 bases). Germline CDR1 SNHLY, CDR2 FYNNEI. The CDR3 has 9 residues. The CDR3 spells CASSLGVLF. The CDR3 nucleotides read TGTGCCAGCAGCCTGGGGGTCCTCTTT.

This chain connects TRBV27 to TRBJ1-5, with 7 bases matching TRBD1. V shed 7 bases and J 0 bases; nucleotides not matched to a gene: 9. In germline, CDR1 is MNHEY, CDR2 SMNVEV (reference sequence). The CDR3 loop spans 16 amino acids. CDR3 DNA sequence: TGTGCCAGCAAGGGCGCAGGGGGGTATAGCAATCAGCCCCAGCATTTT. As protein: CASKGAGGYSNQPQHF.

V usage is TRBV7-8 and J usage is TRBJ1-1; D possibly corresponds to TRBD1 (5 bases). V lost 5 bases, J lost 0 bases, and 16 bases lay in between. This CDR3 contains 16 residues. Germline V CDR1 and CDR2: SGHVS, FQNEAQ. This chain's CDR3 is CASSPRDGFMNTEAFF. CDR3 DNA sequence: TGTGCCAGCAGCCCCCGGGACGGATTCATGAACACTGAAGCTTTCTTT. Looking up the rest from reference TRBV7-8 and TRBJ1-1 gives the full variable domain: GAGVSQSPRYKVAKRGQDVALRCDPISGHVSLFWYQQALGQGPEFLTYFQNEAQLDKSGLPSDRFFAERPEGSVSTLKIQRTQQEDSAVYLCASSPRDGFMNTEAFFGQGTRLTVV.

The chain is built from TRBV25-1 and TRBJ1-2; D is ambiguous. Between the trimmed V and J ends, which lost 4 bases and 2 bases, there was a span of 11 bases. CDR3 length: 14 residues. The germline V gene encodes CDR1 MGHDK and CDR2 SYGVNS. CDR3 region: CASSGFELNYGYTF. CDR3 sequence (DNA): TGTGCCAGCAGTGGATTTGAATTAAACTATGGCTACACCTTC.

The chain is built from TRBV5-6 and TRBJ2-7, with 9 bases matching TRBD1. V was clipped by 0 bases and J by 5 bases; unmatched bases: 3. This CDR3 comprises 14 residues. CDR1 is SGHDT and CDR2 is YYEEEE in the germline V gene. The CDR3 is CASSLEQGAHEQYF. CDR3 in DNA: TGTGCCAGCAGCTTGGAACAGGGGGCACACGAGCAGTACTTC.

CDR3 region: CASSSGGAPYNEQFF. The CDR3 DNA is TGTGCCAGCAGCTCCGGGGGGGCCCCCTACAATGAGCAGTTCTTC. The chain employs TRBV5-4 and TRBJ2-1; TRBD2 matches at 8 bases. This CDR3 has 15 residues. Germline CDR1 reads SGHNT; CDR2 reads YYREEE (reference sequence). The junction had 4 bases not matched to a gene; V was cut back by 3 bases and J by 2 bases.

The rearrangement links TRBV27 to TRBJ2-7, with TRBD2 matching 11 bases. V gave up 2 bases and J gave up 5 bases; unmatched junction bases: 2. This CDR3 spans 14 amino acids. Germline assignment: CDR1 MNHEY and CDR2 SMNVEV (reference sequence). The DNA for the CDR3 is TGTGCCAGCAGTTTACTAGCGGGAGGCAACGAGCAGTACTTC. This sequence encodes CASSLLAGGNEQYF.

The chain joins TRBV7-6 to TRBJ2-3, with D hard to call. The CDR3 loop spans 11 amino acids. V lost 3 bases and J lost 6, with 4 bases in between. Germline V gene data show CDR1 as SGHVS and CDR2 as FNYEAQ. In DNA, the CDR3 is TGTGCCAGCAGCTTTACGGATACGCAGTATTTT. This encodes CASSFTDTQYF. The whole variable domain, filled in from reference TRBV7-6 and TRBJ2-3, reads GAGVSQSPRYKVTKRGQDVALRCDPISGHVSLYWYRQALGQGPEFLTYFNYEAQQDKSGLPNDRFSAERPEGSISTLTIQRTEQRDSAMYRCASSFTDTQYFGPGTRLTVL.

The rearrangement links TRBV13 to TRBJ1-2; D gene uncertain. The CDR3 has 13 residues. Looked up from germline, CDR1 is PRHDT and CDR2 is FYEKMQ (reference sequence). Trimming took 3 bases from V and 0 from J, leaving 5 bases between them. Written as DNA, the CDR3 is TGTGCCAGCAGCTTGGCGGCTAACTATGGCTACACCTTC. It translates to CASSLAANYGYTF.

The V gene is TRBV27, the J gene TRBJ1-5; 7 bases agree with TRBD1. V shed 8 bases, J shed 9 bases, and the junction held 10 bases outside the gene matches. This CDR3 spans 13 amino acids. Germline CDR1 reads MNHEY; CDR2 reads SMNVEV (reference sequence). CDR3 residues: CASGPGGSWPQHF. The DNA of the CDR3 is TGTGCCAGCGGCCCAGGGGGGTCATGGCCCCAGCATTTT.

The V and J genes are TRBV7-6 and TRBJ1-4; D is possibly TRBD1 (5 bases). V lost 0 bases and J lost 0, with 14 bases in between. The CDR3 length is 18 residues. Germline V gene lookup returns CDR1 SGHVS and CDR2 FNYEAQ. CDR3 sequence reads: CASSLAHGTAATNEKLFF. Here the CDR3 DNA reads TGTGCCAGCAGCTTAGCGCACGGGACGGCAGCAACTAATGAAAAACTGTTTTTT.

As DNA, the CDR3 is TGTGCCAGCAGCCATGGGGCCTCAGAGACCCAGTACTTC. Protein: CASSHGASETQYF. The rearrangement joins TRBV28 to TRBJ2-5; D is possibly TRBD1 (5 bases). This CDR3 spans 13 amino acids. CDR1 and CDR2 from the germline V gene are MDHEN and SYDVKM. V shed 6 bases and J shed 4 bases, with 12 bases lying between them.

V usage is TRBV14 and J usage is TRBJ1-6; TRBD1 matches 7 bases. Unmatched junction bases numbered 6, after V lost 1 base and J lost 9 bases. CDR3 length: 15 residues. Germline V CDR1 and CDR2: SGHDN, FVKESK. The CDR3 nucleotides read TGTGCCAGCAGCCAAGCAAGGCAGGGGGGTTCACCCCTCCACTTT. This translates into CASSQARQGGSPLHF.